This T cell receptor (beta chain) was captured by sequencing in a study of lymphopenia after photon versus proton radiotherapy. Assay used: immunoSEQ multiplex PCR; TCRdb lists only in-frame clones, some missing. The sample lists approximately 91,000 clones, around 80% occurring once. Trimming removed 2 bases from V and 5 bases from J; junction bases left unmatched: 10. Germline CDR1 and CDR2: MNHNS and SASEGT. The CDR3 has 17 residues. The origin of this receptor is a man aged 55 to 70 with pancreatic cancer. The sample consisted of peripheral blood, taken from a patient treated with proton-based radiotherapy. J is TRBJ2-5 and V is TRBV6-1, with TRBD1 matching 11 bases. The CDR3 bases are TGTGCCAGCAGTGAAAGACTGGGACAGGGGGTTTACGAGACCCAGTACTTC. It encodes CASSERLGQGVYETQYF.